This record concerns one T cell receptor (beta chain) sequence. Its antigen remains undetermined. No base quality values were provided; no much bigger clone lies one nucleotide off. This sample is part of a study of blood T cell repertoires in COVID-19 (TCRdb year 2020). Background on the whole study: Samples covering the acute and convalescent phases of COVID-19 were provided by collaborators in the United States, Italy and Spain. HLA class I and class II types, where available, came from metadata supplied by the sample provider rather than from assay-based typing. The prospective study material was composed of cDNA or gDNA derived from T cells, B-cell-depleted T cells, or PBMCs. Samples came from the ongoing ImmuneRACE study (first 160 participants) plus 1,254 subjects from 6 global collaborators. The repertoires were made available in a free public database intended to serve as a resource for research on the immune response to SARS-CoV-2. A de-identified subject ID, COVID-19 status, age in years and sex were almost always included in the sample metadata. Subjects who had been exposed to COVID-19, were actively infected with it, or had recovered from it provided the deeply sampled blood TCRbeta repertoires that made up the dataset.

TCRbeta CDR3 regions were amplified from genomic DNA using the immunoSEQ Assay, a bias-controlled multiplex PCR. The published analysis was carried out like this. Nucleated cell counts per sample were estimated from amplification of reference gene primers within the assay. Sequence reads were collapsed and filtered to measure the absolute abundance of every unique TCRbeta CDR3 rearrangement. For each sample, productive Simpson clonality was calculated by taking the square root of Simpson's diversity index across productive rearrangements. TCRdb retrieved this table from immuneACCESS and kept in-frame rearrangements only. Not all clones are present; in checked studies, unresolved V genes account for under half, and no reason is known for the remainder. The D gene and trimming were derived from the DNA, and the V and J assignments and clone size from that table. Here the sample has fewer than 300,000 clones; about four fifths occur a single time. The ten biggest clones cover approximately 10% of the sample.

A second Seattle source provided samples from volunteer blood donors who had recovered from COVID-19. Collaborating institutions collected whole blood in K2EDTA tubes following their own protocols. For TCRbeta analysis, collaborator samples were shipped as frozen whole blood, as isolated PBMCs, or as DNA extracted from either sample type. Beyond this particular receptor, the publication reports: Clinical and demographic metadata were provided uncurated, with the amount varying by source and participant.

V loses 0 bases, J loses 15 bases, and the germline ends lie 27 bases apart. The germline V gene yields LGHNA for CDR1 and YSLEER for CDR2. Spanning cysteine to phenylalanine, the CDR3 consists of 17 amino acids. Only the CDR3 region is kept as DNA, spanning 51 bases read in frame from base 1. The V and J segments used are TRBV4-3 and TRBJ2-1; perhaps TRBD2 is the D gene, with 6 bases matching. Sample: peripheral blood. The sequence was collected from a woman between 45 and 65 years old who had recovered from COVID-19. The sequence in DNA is TGCGCCAGCAGCCAAGATACGGCTAGCGCTATACCAATGGGGGTGTTCTTC. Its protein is CASSQDTASAIPMGVFF.